A few counts support the clone carrying this T cell receptor (beta chain). No antigen is known for it. The sample comes from a study of beta chain features in type 1 diabetes. Findings and limits, study-wide: Patients showed naive, central memory and Treg TCRB repertoires that appeared more similar than those of healthy donors. Individuals with type 1 diabetes displayed fewer insertions and more deletions at VDJ junctions. For Type 1 diabetes patients, all four CD4+ subsets carried TCRB CDR3s that were moderately but significantly shorter.

Sorting that relied on CD45RO/CCR7/CD25/CD127/CD95/CD27 yielded CD4+ naive, central memory, regulatory and stem cell-like memory cells. Since all of the isolated RNA was reverse transcribed, expressed TCRB transcripts were what got sequenced. Sequenced by immunoSEQ multiplex PCR; TCRdb stores in-frame clones only, minus some. The profile shows 900,000 or so clones, about a sixth of them singletons. V was trimmed by 0 bases and J by 1 base, leaving 13 bases between them. In germline, CDR1 is SGHRS, CDR2 YFSETQ. The CDR3 has 17 amino acids. The rearrangement uses TRBV5-1 and TRBJ2-2; no definite D call. The sample was naive CD4+ T cells from blood. This sequence was found in a young woman in good health. The CDR3, as DNA: TGCGCCAGCAGCTTGGGGCCAGCAAGCTTGAACACCGGGGAGCTGTTTTTT. Translated, it gives CASSLGPASLNTGELFF.